Listed below are T cell receptor beta chains from one sample, sequenced in a study. MiXCR, applied by TCRdb to the 5' RACE reads, yields one record per CDR3 protein. The sample has 35,000 to 55,000 distinct CDR3 sequences, approximately 23% seen once. Sequencing input: Tregs sorted from a lymph node. All receptors derive from a female donor with breast cancer. CDR3s include the opening cysteine and the closing phenylalanine or tryptophan. The D gene is left open where the match is weak. Clone size, where shown, is once, few, many, or a class for clones that have expanded.

j_call: TRBJ1-1; clone_size: few; v_call: TRBV4-1; d_call: .; cdr3_aa: CASSPFRRNTEAFF; cdr3_nt: TGCGCCAGCAGCCCCTTCAGGAGGAACACTGAAGCTTTCTTT
j_call: TRBJ1-3; clone_size: .; v_call: TRBV7-2; d_call: .; cdr3_aa: CASSIHRGSSGNTIYF; cdr3_nt: TGTGCCAGCAGCATACACAGAGGAAGCTCTGGAAACACCATATATTTT
j_call: TRBJ2-7; clone_size: few; v_call: TRBV5-1; d_call: TRBD1; cdr3_aa: CASSLEVRGPEQYF; cdr3_nt: TGCGCCAGCAGCTTGGAGGTCAGGGGGCCCGAGCAGTACTTC
j_call: TRBJ2-1; clone_size: .; v_call: TRBV7-2; d_call: TRBD1; cdr3_aa: CASSRTGGSDEQFF; cdr3_nt: TGTGCCAGCAGCCGGACAGGGGGCAGCGATGAGCAGTTCTTC
j_call: TRBJ2-7; clone_size: .; v_call: TRBV2; d_call: .; cdr3_aa: CASHESGASYEQYF; cdr3_nt: TGTGCCAGCCACGAATCAGGGGCCTCCTACGAGCAGTACTTC
j_call: TRBJ2-7; clone_size: few; v_call: TRBV3-1; d_call: .; cdr3_aa: CASSGELSPYEQYF; cdr3_nt: TGTGCCAGCAGTGGGGAGCTATCTCCCTACGAGCAGTACTTC
j_call: TRBJ2-5; clone_size: many; v_call: TRBV20-1; d_call: .; cdr3_aa: CSASPSRGLRETQYF; cdr3_nt: TGCAGTGCTAGCCCCTCGAGGGGGTTGCGGGAGACCCAGTACTTC
j_call: TRBJ2-1; clone_size: many; v_call: TRBV7-3; d_call: TRBD2; cdr3_aa: CASSSLVLAVEEQFF; cdr3_nt: TGTGCCAGCAGCTCCCTCGTACTAGCGGTTGAGGAGCAGTTCTTC
j_call: TRBJ2-1; clone_size: .; v_call: TRBV12-3/TRBV12-4; d_call: .; cdr3_aa: CASSFVASSTNEQFF; cdr3_nt: TGTGCCAGCAGTTTCGTAGCAAGCTCGACCAATGAGCAGTTCTTC
j_call: TRBJ2-7; clone_size: many; v_call: TRBV4-2; d_call: TRBD2; cdr3_aa: CASSQGLALSEQYF; cdr3_nt: TGTGCCAGCAGCCAAGGACTAGCTCTCAGCGAGCAGTACTTC
j_call: TRBJ2-1; clone_size: few; v_call: TRBV7-9; d_call: TRBD2; cdr3_aa: CASSLAGGTYNEQFF; cdr3_nt: TGTGCCAGCAGCCTCGCGGGAGGGACCTACAATGAGCAGTTCTTC
j_call: TRBJ2-2; clone_size: many; v_call: TRBV20-1; d_call: TRBD2; cdr3_aa: CSARDLIWREGNTGELFF; cdr3_nt: TGCAGTGCTAGAGATCTAATATGGCGGGAGGGGAACACCGGGGAGCTGTTTTTT
j_call: TRBJ1-5; clone_size: few; v_call: TRBV6-2/TRBV6-3; d_call: TRBD1; cdr3_aa: CASSEGQENQPQHF; cdr3_nt: TGTGCCAGCAGTGAAGGACAGGAAAATCAGCCCCAGCATTTT
j_call: TRBJ2-7; clone_size: .; v_call: TRBV6-1; d_call: .; cdr3_aa: CASSEALATGGHREQYF; cdr3_nt: TGTGCCAGCAGTGAAGCGCTAGCGACTGGGGGCCATCGCGAGCAGTACTTC
j_call: TRBJ2-2; clone_size: .; v_call: TRBV28; d_call: .; cdr3_aa: CTSSPPIRTGELFF; cdr3_nt: TGTACCAGCAGCCCCCCGATACGTACCGGGGAGCTGTTTTTT
j_call: TRBJ2-7; clone_size: many; v_call: TRBV20-1; d_call: TRBD1; cdr3_aa: CSAFTGGGYEQYF; cdr3_nt: TGCAGTGCTTTCACAGGGGGCGGTTACGAGCAGTACTTC
j_call: TRBJ2-6; clone_size: .; v_call: TRBV15; d_call: .; cdr3_aa: CATSRGGASGGANVLTF; cdr3_nt: TGTGCCACCAGCAGGGGGGGGGCAAGCGGTGGGGCCAACGTCCTGACTTTC
j_call: TRBJ2-3; clone_size: .; v_call: TRBV4-1; d_call: TRBD2; cdr3_aa: CASSQDLIAGAATSTDTQYF; cdr3_nt: TGCGCCAGCAGCCAAGATTTGATAGCGGGAGCGGCCACTAGCACAGATACGCAGTATTTT
j_call: TRBJ2-5; clone_size: .; v_call: TRBV5-4; d_call: .; cdr3_aa: CASSLIGGETQYF; cdr3_nt: TGTGCCAGCAGCCTGATTGGAGGGGAGACCCAGTACTTC
j_call: TRBJ2-5; clone_size: .; v_call: TRBV11-2; d_call: .; cdr3_aa: CASSLTQPGTTRDQYF; cdr3_nt: TGTGCCAGCAGCTTAACCCAACCCGGGACGACAAGAGACCAGTACTTC
j_call: TRBJ1-1; clone_size: few; v_call: TRBV18; d_call: TRBD1; cdr3_aa: CASSPGTGGMTEAFF; cdr3_nt: TGTGCCAGCTCACCCGGGACAGGGGGAATGACTGAAGCTTTCTTT
j_call: TRBJ2-3; clone_size: .; v_call: TRBV24-1; d_call: TRBD2; cdr3_aa: CATSDTIAGASDTQYF; cdr3_nt: TGTGCCACCAGTGATACGATAGCGGGAGCGTCAGATACGCAGTATTTT
j_call: TRBJ2-3; clone_size: many; v_call: TRBV9; d_call: .; cdr3_aa: CASSVVGRNTDTQYF; cdr3_nt: TGTGCCAGCAGCGTAGTGGGCAGGAACACAGATACGCAGTATTTT
j_call: TRBJ2-7; clone_size: .; v_call: TRBV7-9; d_call: TRBD1; cdr3_aa: CASRDRLTYEQYF; cdr3_nt: TGTGCCAGTAGGGACAGACTTACCTACGAGCAGTACTTC
j_call: TRBJ2-7; clone_size: .; v_call: TRBV20-1; d_call: .; cdr3_aa: CSAREMETTYEQYF; cdr3_nt: TGCAGTGCTAGGGAGATGGAGACCACCTACGAGCAGTACTTC
j_call: TRBJ1-4; clone_size: many; v_call: TRBV4-1; d_call: TRBD1; cdr3_aa: CASSQVYRGYGTNEKLFF; cdr3_nt: TGCGCCAGCAGCCAAGTATACAGGGGTTATGGGACTAATGAAAAACTGTTTTTT
j_call: TRBJ2-7; clone_size: few; v_call: TRBV13; d_call: .; cdr3_aa: CTSSPPGGSYEQYF; cdr3_nt: TGTACCAGCAGCCCTCCTGGCGGATCCTACGAGCAGTACTTC
j_call: TRBJ1-6; clone_size: many; v_call: TRBV4-1; d_call: TRBD1; cdr3_aa: CASSHWTGVNNSPLHF; cdr3_nt: TGCGCCAGCAGCCACTGGACAGGGGTAAATAATTCACCCCTCCACTTT
j_call: TRBJ2-3; clone_size: many; v_call: TRBV5-1; d_call: TRBD2; cdr3_aa: CASSNAGTSATDTQYF; cdr3_nt: TGCGCCAGCAGCAATGCCGGGACTAGCGCAACAGATACGCAGTATTTT
j_call: TRBJ1-1; clone_size: few; v_call: TRBV4-1; d_call: .; cdr3_aa: CASSHKSGHPEAFF; cdr3_nt: TGCGCCAGCAGCCACAAATCGGGACACCCCGAAGCTTTCTTT
j_call: TRBJ2-7; clone_size: few; v_call: TRBV20-1; d_call: TRBD2; cdr3_aa: CSARERTSGSYEQYF; cdr3_nt: TGCAGTGCTAGAGAACGGACTAGCGGGAGCTACGAGCAGTACTTC
j_call: TRBJ1-1; clone_size: .; v_call: TRBV2; d_call: .; cdr3_aa: CASSERGGATEAFF; cdr3_nt: TGTGCCAGCAGTGAAAGAGGGGGTGCCACTGAAGCTTTCTTT
j_call: TRBJ2-3; clone_size: many; v_call: TRBV6-5; d_call: .; cdr3_aa: CASTRDPGGTDTQYF; cdr3_nt: TGTGCCAGCACCCGAGACCCCGGGGGCACAGATACGCAGTATTTT
j_call: TRBJ2-2; clone_size: .; v_call: TRBV6-1; d_call: TRBD2; cdr3_aa: CASSIAGVGLYTGELFF; cdr3_nt: TGTGCCAGCAGCATAGCGGGAGTAGGCCTGTACACCGGGGAGCTGTTTTTT
j_call: TRBJ2-1; clone_size: .; v_call: TRBV4-2; d_call: TRBD2; cdr3_aa: CTSSRHSGSSDNEQFF; cdr3_nt: TGTACCAGCAGCCGTCATAGCGGGAGTAGTGACAATGAGCAGTTCTTC
j_call: TRBJ2-3; clone_size: few; v_call: TRBV29-1; d_call: .; cdr3_aa: CSVGEFSDTQYF; cdr3_nt: TGCAGCGTTGGAGAGTTTTCAGATACGCAGTATTTT
j_call: TRBJ1-4; clone_size: many; v_call: TRBV9; d_call: TRBD1; cdr3_aa: CASSGYGTGNEKLFF; cdr3_nt: TGTGCCAGCAGCGGATACGGGACAGGGAATGAAAAACTGTTTTTT
j_call: TRBJ2-5; clone_size: .; v_call: TRBV28; d_call: TRBD1; cdr3_aa: CASSLGTVTLQETQYF; cdr3_nt: TGTGCCAGCAGTTTAGGGACAGTGACCCTCCAAGAGACCCAGTACTTC
j_call: TRBJ1-2; clone_size: .; v_call: TRBV9; d_call: .; cdr3_aa: CASSPGESGVYGYTF; cdr3_nt: TGTGCCAGCAGCCCCGGAGAATCAGGGGTCTATGGCTACACCTTC
j_call: TRBJ1-3; clone_size: few; v_call: TRBV6-5; d_call: .; cdr3_aa: CASSYSGGTSGNTIYF; cdr3_nt: TGTGCCAGCAGTTACTCTGGAGGGACCTCTGGAAACACCATATATTTT
j_call: TRBJ2-7; clone_size: few; v_call: TRBV27; d_call: .; cdr3_aa: CASSTPTDEQYF; cdr3_nt: TGTGCCAGCAGTACCCCGACAGACGAGCAGTACTTC
j_call: TRBJ2-7; clone_size: few; v_call: TRBV5-1; d_call: .; cdr3_aa: CASSLDSFSYEQYF; cdr3_nt: TGCGCCAGCAGCTTGGACAGCTTCTCCTACGAGCAGTACTTC
j_call: TRBJ1-1; clone_size: many; v_call: TRBV20-1; d_call: .; cdr3_aa: CSARVPGGWNTEAFF; cdr3_nt: TGCAGTGCTAGAGTACCGGGGGGTTGGAACACTGAAGCTTTCTTT
j_call: TRBJ1-5; clone_size: .; v_call: TRBV6-1; d_call: TRBD1; cdr3_aa: CASSARSRDRGRVFPQLQHF; cdr3_nt: TGTGCCAGCAGTGCGAGATCCCGGGACAGGGGGCGGGTGTTTCCTCAGCTCCAGCATTTT
j_call: TRBJ2-5; clone_size: many; v_call: TRBV7-3; d_call: TRBD1; cdr3_aa: CASTKQGSPQETQYF; cdr3_nt: TGTGCCAGCACCAAACAGGGGAGTCCACAAGAGACCCAGTACTTC
j_call: TRBJ2-7; clone_size: few; v_call: TRBV7-2; d_call: .; cdr3_aa: CASSPTGPNFYEQYF; cdr3_nt: TGTGCCAGCAGTCCTACGGGCCCTAACTTTTACGAGCAGTACTTC
j_call: TRBJ1-2; clone_size: many; v_call: TRBV20-1; d_call: TRBD1; cdr3_aa: CSAPGQGSNYGYTF; cdr3_nt: TGCAGTGCTCCGGGACAGGGGTCCAACTATGGCTACACCTTC
j_call: TRBJ2-3; clone_size: .; v_call: TRBV4-2; d_call: .; cdr3_aa: CASSQLNTDTQYF; cdr3_nt: TGTGCCAGCAGCCAATTGAACACAGATACGCAGTATTTT
j_call: TRBJ2-1; clone_size: .; v_call: TRBV19; d_call: .; cdr3_aa: CASSIGSGSSYNEQFF; cdr3_nt: TGTGCCAGTAGTATAGGAAGTGGGAGCTCCTACAATGAGCAGTTCTTC
j_call: TRBJ2-7; clone_size: .; v_call: TRBV11-2; d_call: .; cdr3_aa: CASSLDLRNYEQYF; cdr3_nt: TGTGCCAGCAGCTTAGATCTCCGAAACTACGAGCAGTACTTC
j_call: TRBJ1-1; clone_size: many; v_call: TRBV12-3/TRBV12-4; d_call: .; cdr3_aa: CASSFYSNTEAFF; cdr3_nt: TGTGCCAGCAGTTTTTATTCCAACACTGAAGCTTTCTTT
j_call: TRBJ2-7; clone_size: few; v_call: TRBV5-5; d_call: .; cdr3_aa: CASSLRTVVEQYF; cdr3_nt: TGTGCCAGCAGCTTGAGAACAGTCGTCGAGCAGTACTTC
j_call: TRBJ2-7; clone_size: .; v_call: TRBV5-1; d_call: .; cdr3_aa: CASSTTRDFHEQYF; cdr3_nt: TGCGCCAGCAGCACGACCCGGGACTTTCACGAGCAGTACTTC
j_call: TRBJ1-4; clone_size: few; v_call: TRBV6-2/TRBV6-3; d_call: .; cdr3_aa: CASNRAQEKLFF; cdr3_nt: TGTGCCAGCAACCGGGCCCAGGAAAAACTGTTTTTT
j_call: TRBJ2-2; clone_size: few; v_call: TRBV5-1; d_call: .; cdr3_aa: CASSLEGVGELFF; cdr3_nt: TGCGCCAGCAGCTTGGAAGGGGTCGGGGAGCTGTTTTTT
j_call: TRBJ2-3; clone_size: .; v_call: TRBV12-3/TRBV12-4; d_call: .; cdr3_aa: CASRSDLYYTQYF; cdr3_nt: TGTGCCAGCCGATCGGACTTATACTATACGCAGTATTTT
j_call: TRBJ2-1; clone_size: .; v_call: TRBV7-2; d_call: .; cdr3_aa: CASSLALRGDEQFF; cdr3_nt: TGTGCCAGCAGCTTAGCGCTGCGAGGAGATGAGCAGTTCTTC
j_call: TRBJ2-3; clone_size: many; v_call: TRBV28; d_call: .; cdr3_aa: CASSYDSATDTQYF; cdr3_nt: TGTGCCAGCAGCTATGACAGTGCCACAGATACGCAGTATTTT